This TCR beta chain originates from a study of spatial heterogeneity in lung cancer. Study outcomes and limitations: More often at tumor resection than at routine follow-up, ubiquitous expanded tumor TCRs were detected in the blood.

On each TCR cDNA molecule, a unique molecular identifier was present. TCRdb reprocessed the 5' RACE reads via MiXCR and lists one record per CDR3 protein. The sample lists fewer than 45,000 distinct CDR3 sequences, about 10% seen once, with approximately 17% in the top ten. Specified time point: blood at routine non-recurrence follow-up after resection. V was clipped by 3 bases and J by 7 bases, with 16 bases between them. The CDR3 loop spans 15 amino acids. This clonotype was detected many times. The antigen is undetermined. This specimen consisted of PBMCs, obtained at follow-up. This clonotype was sampled from a female donor with early-stage non-small cell lung cancer. The rearrangement links TRBV12-3 or TRBV12-4 to TRBJ1-5; D unresolved. The CDR3 coding sequence is TGTGCCAGCAGTTTCGGGCGGGGAGAACGACAGCCCCAGCATTTT. Amino acids: CASSFGRGERQPQHF.